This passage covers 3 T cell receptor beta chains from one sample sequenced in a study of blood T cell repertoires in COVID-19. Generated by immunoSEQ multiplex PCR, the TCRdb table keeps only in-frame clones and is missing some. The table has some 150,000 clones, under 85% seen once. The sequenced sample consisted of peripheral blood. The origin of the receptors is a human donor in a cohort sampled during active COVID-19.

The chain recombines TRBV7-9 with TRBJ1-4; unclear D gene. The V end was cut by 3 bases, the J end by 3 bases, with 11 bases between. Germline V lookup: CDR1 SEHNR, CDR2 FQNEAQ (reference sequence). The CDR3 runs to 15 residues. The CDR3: CASSLLSWPNEKLFF. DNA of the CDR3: TGTGCCAGCAGCTTGTTGTCTTGGCCTAATGAAAAACTGTTTTTT. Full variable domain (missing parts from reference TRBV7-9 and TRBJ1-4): DTGVSQNPRHKITKRGQNVTFRCDPISEHNRLYWYRQTLGQGPEFLTYFQNEAQLEKSRLLSDRFSAERPKGSFSTLEIQRTEQGDSAMYLCASSLLSWPNEKLFFGSGTQLSVL.

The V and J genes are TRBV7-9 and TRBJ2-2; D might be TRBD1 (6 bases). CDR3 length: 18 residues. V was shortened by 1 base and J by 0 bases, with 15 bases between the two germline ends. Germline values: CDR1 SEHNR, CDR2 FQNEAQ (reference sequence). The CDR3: CASSLELGAFSNTGELFF. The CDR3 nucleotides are TGTGCCAGCAGCTTAGAACTGGGGGCCTTTTCGAACACCGGGGAGCTGTTTTTT.

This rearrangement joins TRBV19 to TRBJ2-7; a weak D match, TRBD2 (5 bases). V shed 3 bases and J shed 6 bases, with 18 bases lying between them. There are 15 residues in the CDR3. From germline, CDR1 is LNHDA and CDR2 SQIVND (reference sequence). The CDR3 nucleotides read TGTGCCAGTAGTATGGGGAGATCAGGACGTGGCGAGCAGTACTTC. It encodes CASSMGRSGRGEQYF.